This entry lists 17 T cell receptor beta chains sequenced from one sample in a study of patients and donors after allogeneic stem cell transplantation. TCRdb itself ran the RT-PCR reads through MiXCR, one entry per CDR3 protein. Of 900,000 to 1,000,000 distinct CDR3 sequences listed, roughly 18% are singletons. Source material: blood, either unsorted or a sorted T cell fraction (not recorded which). Every receptor here comes from a human donor who was either an allogeneic HSCT recipient or a stem cell or donor lymphocyte infusion donor (not recorded which). It is not recorded whose cells these are; they may come from a transplant donor.

This clonotype was counted a few times. This CDR3 reads CASSFDGEDKGIQYF. The CDR3 DNA reads as TGCGCCAGCAGCTTCGATGGTGAAGATAAGGGCATTCAGTACTTC. J is TRBJ2-4 and V is TRBV5-1; D call uncertain. Germline V gives CDR1 SGHRS, CDR2 YFSETQ. There are 15 residues in the CDR3. Deletions cut 2 bases from V and 9 bases from J, with 18 bases between. The variable domain in full, with the rest retrieved from reference TRBV5-1 and TRBJ2-4, is KAGVTQTPRYLIKTRGQQVTLSCSPISGHRSVSWYQQTPGQGLQFLFEYFSETQRNKGNFPGRFSGRQFSNSRSEMNVSTLELGDSALYLCASSFDGEDKGIQYFGAGTRLSVL.

The rearrangement links TRBV30 to TRBJ1-2; D ambiguous. V lost 0 bases and J 0 bases, leaving 5 bases between the germline ends. CDR1 is GTSNPN, CDR2 SVGIG, per germline (reference sequence). The CDR3 is 13 residues long. The CDR3 is CAWSVRANYGYTF. The DNA of the CDR3 is TGTGCCTGGAGTGTACGAGCTAACTATGGCTACACCTTC.

This clonotype turned up a few times. This chain links TRBV29-1 with TRBJ2-7, with 7 nucleotides matching TRBD1. Germline loops: CDR1 SQVTM, CDR2 ANQGSEA. Trimming cost V 1 base and J 5 bases; bases outside gene matches: 11. This CDR3 is 15 amino acids long. The CDR3 DNA sequence: TGCAGCGTTGAAGTGGTAGGGGGCGCTTTGGACGAGCAGTACTTC. Translating it yields CSVEVVGGALDEQYF.

This clonotype has more than one count but fewer than ten. The CDR3 region is CASSLGSSDSPLHF. The CDR3 DNA follows: TGTGCCAGCAGCCTGGGGAGTTCGGATTCACCCCTCCACTTT. This chain uses TRBV3-1 with TRBJ1-6; unclear D gene. The V end lost 4 bases, the J end lost 8 bases, and 12 bases lay between the germline ends. CDR1 is LGHDT, CDR2 YNNKEL, per germline (reference sequence). This CDR3 region has 14 residues.

This clonotype was detected only a few times. The V call is TRBV6-5, the J call TRBJ1-4; D is possibly TRBD1 (5 bases). CDR3 length: 17 residues. Per the germline V gene, CDR1 is MNHEY and CDR2 is SVGAGI. V lost 0 bases and J 2 bases, leaving 13 bases between the germline ends. Written as DNA, the CDR3 is TGTGCCAGCAGTTACTCGACTGGGGGAATCACTAATGAAAAACTGTTTTTT. This codes for CASSYSTGGITNEKLFF.

This clonotype was recorded only once. The chain is built from TRBV20-1 and TRBJ2-1, with D hard to call. The CDR3 spans 13 residues. CDR1 and CDR2 (germline): DFQATT, SNEGSKA (reference sequence). V was clipped by 1 base and J by 7 bases, with 11 bases between them. This CDR3 reads CSARAASRNEQFF. The CDR3 DNA follows: TGCAGTGCTAGAGCGGCGAGCAGAAATGAGCAGTTCTTC.

J is TRBJ1-4 and V is TRBV12-3 or TRBV12-4; D is ambiguous. The CDR3 runs 17 residues. V lost 4 bases and J lost 0, with 15 bases in between. CDR3 loop: CASSSRTASATNEKLFF. In DNA, the CDR3 is TGTGCCAGCAGTTCAAGAACAGCCAGTGCAACTAATGAAAAACTGTTTTTT.

V usage is TRBV3-1 and J usage is TRBJ1-1; 11 positions agree with TRBD1. Germline CDR1 and CDR2: LGHDT and YNNKEL (reference sequence). V lost 5 bases and J lost 7; bases outside the gene matches: 9. This CDR3 has 15 residues. The CDR3 region has the DNA TGTGCCAGCAGCTTAACCGGGACAGGGGGTTATGAAGCTTTCTTT. Protein sequence: CASSLTGTGGYEAFF.

This clonotype came up a few times. The rearrangement links TRBV7-8 to TRBJ2-2; 10 bases agree with TRBD2. The CDR3 extends over 16 amino acids. Germline V lookup: CDR1 SGHVS, CDR2 FQNEAQ. Unmatched junction bases numbered 5, after V lost 5 bases and J lost 2 bases. CDR3 region: CASSPLAGINTGELFF. The CDR3 DNA follows: TGTGCCAGCAGCCCACTAGCGGGAATAAACACCGGGGAGCTGTTTTTT.

This chain joins TRBV3-1 and TRBJ1-6; TRBD1 matches at 7 bases. After removal of 4 bases from V and 2 bases from J, the junction contained 8 bases not matched to a gene. The CDR3 extends over 17 amino acids. The germline gives CDR1 LGHDT, CDR2 YNNKEL (reference sequence). In DNA form, the CDR3 reads TGTGCCAGCAGCCTCCAGACAGGGACCACCTATAATTCACCCCTCCACTTT. Residues: CASSLQTGTTYNSPLHF.

This clonotype was recorded a few times. The CDR3 nucleotides are TGTGCCAGCAGTTTATTGTGGGGACAGAGCGAAGCTTTCTTT. It is translated as CASSLLWGQSEAFF. This chain links TRBV12-3 or TRBV12-4 with TRBJ1-1; TRBD1 aligns across 7 bases. The J segment lost 8 bases and the V segment lost 2 bases, leaving 8 bases of the junction unmatched. The CDR3 is 14 amino acids.

This clonotype was observed a few times. This chain uses TRBV7-2 with TRBJ2-3, with TRBD2 identical over 10 bases. Germline trimming cut 6 bases from V and 3 bases from J; bases unmatched to any gene: 6. CDR1 SGHTA and CDR2 FQGNSA come from the germline V gene. The CDR3 has 15 residues. The CDR3 region is CASRPSGGATDTQYF. CDR3 nucleotides: TGTGCCAGCAGACCAAGCGGGGGGGCAACAGATACGCAGTATTTT.

This clonotype was observed a few times. This chain uses TRBV7-2 with TRBJ1-1, with a weak D call TRBD1 (5 bases). The germline V and J ends were trimmed by 0 bases and 2 bases, with 10 bases remaining between them. CDR1 is SGHTA, CDR2 FQGNSA, per germline. This CDR3 spans 15 amino acids. CDR3 region: CASSLAGGSNTEAFF. As DNA, the CDR3 is TGTGCCAGCAGCTTAGCGGGGGGAAGCAACACTGAAGCTTTCTTT.

This sequence joins TRBV7-3 and TRBJ2-3; 9 bases match TRBD2. V was pared by 4 bases and J by 2 bases, with 7 bases of the junction left unmatched. There are 16 residues in the CDR3. The germline gives CDR1 SGHTA, CDR2 FQGTGA. The CDR3: CASSSKAGGYTDTQYF. Written as DNA, the CDR3 is TGTGCCAGCAGCTCTAAAGCGGGGGGATACACAGATACGCAGTATTTT.

The chain joins TRBV20-1 to TRBJ1-5; TRBD1 aligns across 12 bases. The germline CDR1 and CDR2 sequences are DFQATT and SNEGSKA (reference sequence). This CDR3 has 17 residues. Trimming took 3 bases from V and 3 from J; bases not matched to a gene: 9. CDR3 sequence (DNA): TGCAGTGCTAGTAGGGACAGGGGGCCCCCTTTCAATCAGCCCCAGCATTTT. The encoded protein is CSASRDRGPPFNQPQHF.

This clonotype was seen a handful of times. This sequence joins TRBV12-3 or TRBV12-4 and TRBJ2-7; 12 positions match TRBD1. The junction had 7 bases not matched to a gene; V was cut back by 3 bases and J by 4 bases. This CDR3 is 16 amino acids long. The CDR3 bases are TGTGCCAGCAGTTTTTGGGGGACAGGGGGCTCGTACGAGCAGTACTTC. Amino acid sequence: CASSFWGTGGSYEQYF.

The V gene is TRBV6-2 or TRBV6-3, the J gene TRBJ2-7, with D unresolved. CDR1 MNHEY and CDR2 SVGEGT come from the germline V gene. V lost 5 bases to trimming and J lost 2 bases, with 13 bases between them. This CDR3 is 14 amino acids long. This chain's CDR3 is CASSERGPTYEQYF. The CDR3 DNA reads as TGTGCCAGCAGTGAACGAGGTCCCACCTACGAGCAGTACTTC.